The present TCR beta chain was sequenced within a study of blood T cell repertoires in COVID-19. About the research overall: The origin of the acute and convalescent COVID-19 samples was the United States, Italy and Spain. T cells, B-cell-depleted T cells, or PBMCs provided the cDNA or gDNA that served as material.

The germline V gene encodes CDR1 SGHDT and CDR2 YYEEEE. The V and J ends lost 0 bases and 2 bases respectively, with 7 bases between them. The CDR3 has 14 amino acids. Methods used by the authors: Nucleated cell counts were estimated from reference gene primer amplification. TCRdb's copy holds only in-frame clones and misses some; the assay was immunoSEQ multiplex PCR. V, J and clone size are those of that table, while D and trimming were read from the DNA. The repertoire holds 95,000 to 110,000 clones, with about 90% as singletons. The TCR sequence derives from a woman aged 55-69 years with acute or convalescent COVID-19. V and J are TRBV5-6 and TRBJ2-3, with D possibly being TRBD2 (5 bases). Sequenced sample: peripheral blood. The CDR3 DNA is TGTGCCAGCAGCTTGGGAGGGTTCACAGATACGCAGTATTTT. As protein: CASSLGGFTDTQYF.